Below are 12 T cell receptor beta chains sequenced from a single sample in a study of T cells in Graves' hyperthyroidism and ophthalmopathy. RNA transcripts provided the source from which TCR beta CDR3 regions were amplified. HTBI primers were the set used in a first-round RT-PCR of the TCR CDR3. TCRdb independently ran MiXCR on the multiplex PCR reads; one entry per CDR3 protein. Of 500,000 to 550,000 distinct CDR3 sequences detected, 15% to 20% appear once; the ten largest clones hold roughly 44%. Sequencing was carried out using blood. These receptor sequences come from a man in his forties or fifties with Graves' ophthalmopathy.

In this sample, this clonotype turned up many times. CDR3 DNA: TGCAGTGCTTCCCGGGACGCGAGGAGGGATACGCAGTATTTT. Translation gives CSASRDARRDTQYF. The chain couples TRBV20-1 to TRBJ2-3; D may be TRBD1 or TRBD2 (5 bases each). This CDR3 spans 14 amino acids. Germline CDR1 DFQATT, CDR2 SNEGSKA (reference sequence). Between the trimmed V and J ends, which lost 5 bases and 6 bases, there was a span of 18 bases.

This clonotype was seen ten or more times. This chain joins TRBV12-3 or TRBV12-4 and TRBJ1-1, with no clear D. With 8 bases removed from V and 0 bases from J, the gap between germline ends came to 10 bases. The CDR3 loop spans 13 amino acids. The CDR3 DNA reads TGTGCCAGCTCCCTTAAGGTGAACACTGAAGCTTTCTTT. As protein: CASSLKVNTEAFF.

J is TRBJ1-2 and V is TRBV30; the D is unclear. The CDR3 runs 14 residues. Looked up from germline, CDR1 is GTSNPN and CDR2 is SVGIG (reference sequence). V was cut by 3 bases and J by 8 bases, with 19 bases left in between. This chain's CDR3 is CAWSDPGKGGGYTF. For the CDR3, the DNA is TGTGCCTGGAGCGACCCCGGAAAGGGTGGCGGCTACACCTTC.

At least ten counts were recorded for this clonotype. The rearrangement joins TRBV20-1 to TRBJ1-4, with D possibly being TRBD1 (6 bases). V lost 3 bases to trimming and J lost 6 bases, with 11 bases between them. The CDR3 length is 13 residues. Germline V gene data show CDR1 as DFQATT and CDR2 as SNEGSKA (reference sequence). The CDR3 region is CSARGDTDEKLFF. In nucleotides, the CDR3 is TGCAGTGCTAGGGGGGACACGGATGAAAAACTGTTTTTT.

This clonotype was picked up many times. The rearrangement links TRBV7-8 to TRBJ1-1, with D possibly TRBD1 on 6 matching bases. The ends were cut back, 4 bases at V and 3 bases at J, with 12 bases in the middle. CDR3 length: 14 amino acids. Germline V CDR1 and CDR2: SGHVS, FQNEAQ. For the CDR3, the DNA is TGTGCCAGCAGCTCCCGTAGGGGGGACACTGAAGCTTTCTTT. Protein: CASSSRRGDTEAFF.

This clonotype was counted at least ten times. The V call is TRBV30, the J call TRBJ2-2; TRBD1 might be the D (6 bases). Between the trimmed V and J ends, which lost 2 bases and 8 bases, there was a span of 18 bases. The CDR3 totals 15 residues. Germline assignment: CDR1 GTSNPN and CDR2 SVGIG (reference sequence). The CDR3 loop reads CAWSNDRPGLGELFF. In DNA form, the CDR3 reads TGTGCCTGGAGTAATGACAGGCCTGGACTTGGGGAGCTGTTTTTT.

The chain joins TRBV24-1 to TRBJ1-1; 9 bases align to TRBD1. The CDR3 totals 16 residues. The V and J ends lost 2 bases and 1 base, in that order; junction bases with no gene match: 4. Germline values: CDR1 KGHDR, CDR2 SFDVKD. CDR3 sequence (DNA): TGTGCCACCAGTGATTCCCCGGGACAGGGGAACACTGAAGCTTTCTTT. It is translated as CATSDSPGQGNTEAFF.

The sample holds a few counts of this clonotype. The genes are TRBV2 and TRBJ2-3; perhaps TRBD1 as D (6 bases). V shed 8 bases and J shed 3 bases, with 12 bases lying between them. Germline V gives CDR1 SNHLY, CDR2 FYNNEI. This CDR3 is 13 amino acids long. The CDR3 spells CASGWQGTDTQYF. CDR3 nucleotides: TGTGCCAGCGGCTGGCAGGGGACAGATACGCAGTATTTT.

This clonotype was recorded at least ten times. CDR3 sequence (DNA): TGTGCCAGCAGCCAAGATGGGAGGCCAGGGAGTGAAAAACTGTTTTTT. This translates into CASSQDGRPGSEKLFF. V and J are TRBV3-1 and TRBJ1-4; D possibly corresponds to TRBD1 (5 bases). In germline, CDR1 is LGHDT, CDR2 YNNKEL (reference sequence). Trimming removed 0 bases at V and 7 bases at J, with 15 bases between. The CDR3 sequence is 16 residues long.

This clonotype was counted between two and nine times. The CDR3 DNA sequence: TGTGCCACCAGCAGACCAGAGGATATTCATCGAGACAGGGAAGATGGCTACACCTTC. This sequence encodes CATSRPEDIHRDREDGYTF. The chain employs TRBV15 and TRBJ1-2; TRBD1 matches at 7 bases. The CDR3 length is 19 residues. Losses at the gene ends were 2 bases for V and 6 bases for J; bases not matched to a gene: 21. Germline CDR1 is LNHNV and CDR2 is YYDKDF (reference sequence).

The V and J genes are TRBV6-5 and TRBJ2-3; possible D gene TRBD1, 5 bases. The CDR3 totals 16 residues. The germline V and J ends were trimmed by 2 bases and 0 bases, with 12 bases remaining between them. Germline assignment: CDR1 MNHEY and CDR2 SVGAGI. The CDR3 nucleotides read TGTGCCAGCAGTTACAGACAGTTCTCTAGCACAGATACGCAGTATTTT. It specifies CASSYRQFSSTDTQYF.

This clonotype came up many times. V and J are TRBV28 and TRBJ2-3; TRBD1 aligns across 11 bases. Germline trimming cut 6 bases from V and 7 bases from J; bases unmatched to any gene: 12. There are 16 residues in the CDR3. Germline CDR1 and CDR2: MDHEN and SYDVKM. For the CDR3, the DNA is TGTGCCAGCAGGCCGCCCTGGGACAGGGGGGACAATACGCAGTATTTT. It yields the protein CASRPPWDRGDNTQYF.